These T cell receptor beta chains were read from a single sample in a study of CD8 T cells in ankylosing spondylitis. MiXCR, run by TCRdb on the 5' RACE reads, gives a single entry per CDR3 protein. The sample consists of over 600,000 distinct CDR3 sequences, roughly 20% of them appearing once. The sample taken for sequencing was blood, either unsorted or a sorted T cell fraction (not recorded which). The source is a male donor with ankylosing spondylitis. The CDR3 runs from the conserved cysteine through the conserved F or W. D genes are given only for firm matches. Clone size is given for some rows only: seen once, a few or many times, or a class if the clone is expanded.

J | D | V | size | DNA | CDR3
TRBJ2-2 | NA | TRBV11-2 | NA | TGTGCCAGCAGCTTAAGGGTACAGGGAACCACCGGGGAGCTGTTTTTT | CASSLRVQGTTGELFF
TRBJ2-1 | TRBD1 | TRBV18 | NA | TGTGCCAGCTCCGGACAGGGAATCAGGAATGAGCAGTTCTTC | CASSGQGIRNEQFF
TRBJ2-5 | NA | TRBV29-1 | few | TGCAGCGTTGAAGGGGGTTGGACAGTCTTCCAAGAGACCCAGTACTTC | CSVEGGWTVFQETQYF
TRBJ2-3 | NA | TRBV20-1 | NA | TGCAGTGCCGCGCCAGGGAAAGGAACAGATACGCAGTATTTT | CSAAPGKGTDTQYF
TRBJ2-3 | NA | TRBV6-5 | NA | TGTGCCAGCAGTCTACAAAGGGTCAGCACAGATACGCAGTATTTT | CASSLQRVSTDTQYF
TRBJ2-1 | NA | TRBV28 | NA | TGTGCCAGCAGTTTGGTAGGGAAATACAATGAGCAGTTCTTC | CASSLVGKYNEQFF
TRBJ2-5 | NA | TRBV6-2/TRBV6-3 | NA | TGTGCCAGCAGTTGGGGCCAGCGACGGAAGGGGGAGACCCAGTACTTC | CASSWGQRRKGETQYF
TRBJ2-2 | NA | TRBV6-5 | few | TGTGCCAGCAGTTACTCTTGGACAAACACCGGGGAGCTGTTTTTT | CASSYSWTNTGELFF
TRBJ2-7 | NA | TRBV3-1 | many | TGTGCCAGCAGCCAAGCCTACGAGCAGTACTTC | CASSQAYEQYF
TRBJ2-7 | TRBD2 | TRBV27 | NA | TGTGCCAGCAGTTTAATGGCGGGAGGGCCCTACGAGCAGTACTTC | CASSLMAGGPYEQYF
TRBJ1-1 | NA | TRBV2 | NA | TGTGCCATTACGGACACGAACACTGAAGCTTTCTTT | CAITDTNTEAFF
TRBJ2-2 | NA | TRBV5-1 | NA | TGCGCCAGCAGCTTGGAAGGGTTAAACACCGGGGAGCTGTTTTTT | CASSLEGLNTGELFF
TRBJ2-4 | NA | TRBV5-1 | NA | TGCGCCAGCAGCTTGGCCGAATTGGGCAAAAACATTCAGTACTTC | CASSLAELGKNIQYF
TRBJ2-7 | TRBD1 | TRBV6-1 | few | TGTGCCAGCAGATTCCAGGGGGCCTCCTACGAGCAGTACTTC | CASRFQGASYEQYF
TRBJ1-2 | NA | TRBV3-1 | NA | TGTGCCAGCAGCCAAGTTTTGGCAGGGAAGTGGCTCGGCTATGGCTACACCTTC | CASSQVLAGKWLGYGYTF
TRBJ2-1 | TRBD2 | TRBV10-3 | NA | TGTGCCATCGCCCCCGGGGAGGGTGAGCAGTTCTTC | CAIAPGEGEQFF
TRBJ2-5 | TRBD2 | TRBV20-1 | NA | TGCAGTGCTAGAGAGGGGAGAGCGGGGGGGCGGGAGACCCAGTACTTC | CSAREGRAGGRETQYF
TRBJ1-1 | TRBD1 | TRBV13 | few | TGTGCCAGCAGCTCCCGGGACAGGGGTAAAGATGAAGCTTTCTTT | CASSSRDRGKDEAFF
TRBJ2-2 | NA | TRBV29-1 | many | TGCAGCGTTGGGGACACCGGGGAGCTGTTTTTT | CSVGDTGELFF
TRBJ2-7 | TRBD1 | TRBV10-3 | few | TGTGCCATCATGGCAGGGGGCTACGAGCAGTACTTC | CAIMAGGYEQYF
TRBJ2-2 | TRBD2 | TRBV7-3 | NA | TGTGCCAGCAGCACCGGACTAGCCGGCGGGGAGCTGTTTTTT | CASSTGLAGGELFF
TRBJ1-2 | NA | TRBV3-1 | NA | TGTGCCAGCAGCCAAGATTCAGGGACAATCTATGGCTACACCTTC | CASSQDSGTIYGYTF
TRBJ1-2 | TRBD1 | TRBV12-3/TRBV12-4 | few | TGTGCCAGCAACCCTAGGACAGGGGCGGAAGGCTACACCTTC | CASNPRTGAEGYTF
TRBJ2-1 | NA | TRBV11-2 | few | TGTGCCAGCAGCTTGCCGGCGGGGATTCGCGGTGAGCAGTTCTTC | CASSLPAGIRGEQFF
TRBJ2-2 | NA | TRBV7-3 | NA | TGTGCCAGCAGCTTAGACCTAAGCACCGGGGAGCTGTTTTTT | CASSLDLSTGELFF
TRBJ2-1 | TRBD2 | TRBV20-1 | few | TGCAGTGACCAACTAGCGGGGGGCACCAATGAGCAGTTCTTC | CSDQLAGGTNEQFF
TRBJ2-1 | NA | TRBV7-9 | NA | TGTGCCAGCAGCGTTCAACTCGATTACTACAATGAGCAGTTCTTC | CASSVQLDYYNEQFF
TRBJ2-1 | NA | TRBV21-1 | NA | TGTGCCAGCAGCAAAGGAGAGAACGTATGGGACTGTGAGCAGTTCTTC | CASSKGENVWDCEQFF
TRBJ2-7 | NA | TRBV11-1 | few | TGTGCCAGCAGCTTATCTCCTAGGTCCTACGAGCAGTACTTC | CASSLSPRSYEQYF
TRBJ1-1 | TRBD1 | TRBV19 | many | TGTGCCAGTAGTATATCGACAGGGCCCACTGAAGCTTTCTTT | CASSISTGPTEAFF
TRBJ2-3 | NA | TRBV12-3/TRBV12-4 | once | TGTGCCAGCAGTTTTAATAGGGGGATCACAGATACGCAGTATTTT | CASSFNRGITDTQYF
TRBJ2-5 | NA | TRBV10-3 | NA | TGTGCCACCAGCCGGCCTACCCAAGAGACCCAGTACTTC | CATSRPTQETQYF
TRBJ2-6 | NA | TRBV2 | few | TGTGCCAGCCGCCAGGGGCAAGCTGGGGCCAACGTCCTGACTTTC | CASRQGQAGANVLTF
TRBJ2-2 | NA | TRBV3-1 | many | TGTGCCAGCAGCCCTAGTGCCGGGGAGCTGTTTTTT | CASSPSAGELFF
TRBJ1-5 | NA | TRBV6-2/TRBV6-3 | few | TGTGCCAGCACCCAATCAGCCCATCAGCCCCAGCATTTT | CASTQSAHQPQHF
TRBJ2-1 | NA | TRBV28 | few | TGTGCCAGCAGATCCAGACAGAGTAAGCAGTTCTTC | CASRSRQSKQFF
TRBJ2-2 | NA | TRBV29-1 | few | TGCAGCACCCAGACAGCCCTCAACACCGGGGAGCTGTTTTTT | CSTQTALNTGELFF
TRBJ1-6 | NA | TRBV7-2 | many | TGTGCCAGCAGCCCCTATAATTCACCCCTCCACTTT | CASSPYNSPLHF
TRBJ2-1 | NA | TRBV5-6 | NA | TGTGCCAGCAGCTTGTTAGGACAGATCTCCTACAATGAGCAGTTCTTC | CASSLLGQISYNEQFF
TRBJ2-5 | NA | TRBV12-3/TRBV12-4 | NA | TGTGCCAGCAGCCGCACTAGCAGCCAGTACTTC | CASSRTSSQYF
TRBJ2-1 | TRBD2 | TRBV12-3/TRBV12-4 | few | TGTGCCAGCAGGTTAACTAGCGGGAGGGCCTCTGAGCAGTTCTTC | CASRLTSGRASEQFF
TRBJ2-5 | TRBD2 | TRBV5-1 | few | TGCGCCAGCAGCTTGGGTGGACTAGCGGGCATCCAAGAGACCCAGTACTTC | CASSLGGLAGIQETQYF
TRBJ2-1 | NA | TRBV20-1 | NA | TGCAGTGCTAGGTCGGGAGTCGAGGAGCAGTTCTTC | CSARSGVEEQFF
TRBJ2-5 | TRBD1 | TRBV5-1 | NA | TGCGCCAGCAGCTTGCGACAGGGACATAGAGAGACCCAGTACTTC | CASSLRQGHRETQYF
TRBJ2-7 | NA | TRBV11-2 | NA | TGTGCCAGCAGCTTAGTGGACCGAGTGGGCGCCTACGAGCAGTACTTC | CASSLVDRVGAYEQYF
TRBJ2-3 | TRBD2 | TRBV5-1 | few | TGCGCCAGCACCTACTACGGGGGGGGCACAGATACGCAGTATTTT | CASTYYGGGTDTQYF
TRBJ2-1 | NA | TRBV20-1 | few | TGCAGTGCTGCCTTCTCCCTGGGTTACAATGAGCAGTTCTTC | CSAAFSLGYNEQFF
TRBJ1-1 | NA | TRBV7-3 | NA | TGTGCCAGCAGCTCCGGATGGGACACTGAAGCTTTCTTT | CASSSGWDTEAFF
TRBJ1-1 | NA | TRBV3-1 | NA | TGTGCCAGCAGCCCCGGGGGGTTCCCTGAAGCTTTCTTT | CASSPGGFPEAFF
TRBJ2-1 | NA | TRBV20-1 | few | TGCAGTGCTAGAGATCCCTCACACTCCTACAATGAGCAGTTCTTC | CSARDPSHSYNEQFF
TRBJ1-2 | TRBD1 | TRBV20-1 | few | TGCAGTGCTTTCCCCGGGACAGGGAAGAAAGACTATGGCTACACCTTC | CSAFPGTGKKDYGYTF
TRBJ1-2 | NA | TRBV19 | NA | TGTGCCAGTAGTAGGGGATGGGACTATGGCTACACCTTC | CASSRGWDYGYTF
TRBJ2-2 | TRBD1 | TRBV7-3 | NA | TGTGCCAGCAGCTCCTTCGGTCAGGGGGCCACCGGGGAGCTGTTTTTT | CASSSFGQGATGELFF
TRBJ2-7 | TRBD2 | TRBV4-2 | once | TGTGCCAGCAGCCAAGCTAGCGGAGTGGGCTACGAGCAGTACTTC | CASSQASGVGYEQYF